Sequencing of this T cell receptor (beta chain) was carried out in a study of blood T cells in healthy people across ages. Study-level results: When set beside aged donors, long-lived donors presented more naive CD4+ cells and higher diversity.

Comments on this clonotype: Its antigen is undetermined.

This CDR3 is 14 amino acids long. Trimming cost V 5 bases and J 9 bases; bases outside gene matches: 9. Germline CDR1 and CDR2: MGHDK and SYGVNS. Through a sample-barcoded 5' primer and a J-beta primer mix, a second PCR was run for roughly 6 to 11 cycles. TCRdb reanalysed the 5' RACE reads using MiXCR and keeps one entry per CDR3 protein. The sample yields 800,000 to 950,000 distinct CDR3 sequences, around 34% seen once. Material: blood. The rearrangement joins TRBV25-1 to TRBJ2-1; 8 bases fit TRBD2. This receptor was identified in a man aged 18 to 30 in good health. The CDR3: CASSHPGGHVEQFF. The CDR3 region has the DNA TGTGCCAGCAGTCACCCGGGGGGGCATGTTGAGCAGTTCTTC.